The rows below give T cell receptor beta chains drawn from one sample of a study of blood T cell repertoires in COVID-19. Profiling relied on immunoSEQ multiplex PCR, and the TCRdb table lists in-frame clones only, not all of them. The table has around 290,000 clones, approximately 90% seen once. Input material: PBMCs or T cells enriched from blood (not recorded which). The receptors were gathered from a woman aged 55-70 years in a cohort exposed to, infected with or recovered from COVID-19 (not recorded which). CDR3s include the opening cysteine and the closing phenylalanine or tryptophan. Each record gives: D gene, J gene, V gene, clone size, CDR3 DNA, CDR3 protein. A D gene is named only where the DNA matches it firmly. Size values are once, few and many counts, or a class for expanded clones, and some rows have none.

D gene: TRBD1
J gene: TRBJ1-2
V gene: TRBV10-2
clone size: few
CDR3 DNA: TGCGCCAGCAGAGGACAGGGAGCTGGGGGCTACACCTTC
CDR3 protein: CASRGQGAGGYTF

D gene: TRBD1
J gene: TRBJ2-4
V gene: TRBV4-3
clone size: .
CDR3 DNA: TGCGCCAGCAGCCAAGAGGGGACAGCTGGAAACATTCAGTACTTC
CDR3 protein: CASSQEGTAGNIQYF

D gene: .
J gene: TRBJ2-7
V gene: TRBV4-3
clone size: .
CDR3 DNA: TGCGCCAGCAGCCAAGATAACAGCAACTCCTACGAGCAGTACTTC
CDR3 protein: CASSQDNSNSYEQYF

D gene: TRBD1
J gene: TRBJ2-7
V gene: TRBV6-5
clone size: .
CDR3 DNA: TGTGCCAGCAGAAGGTACCGGGACAGGGTCTACGAGCAGTACTTC
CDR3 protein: CASRRYRDRVYEQYF

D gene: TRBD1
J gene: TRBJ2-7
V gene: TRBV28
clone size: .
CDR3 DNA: TGTGCCAGCAGTCCCGACAGGGCAAGCGAGCAGTACTTC
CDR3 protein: CASSPDRASEQYF

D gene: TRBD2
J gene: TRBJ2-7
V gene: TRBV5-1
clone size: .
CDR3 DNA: TGCGCCAGCTCTCTAGCGGGAGTTCCCGAGCAGTACTTC
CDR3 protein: CASSLAGVPEQYF

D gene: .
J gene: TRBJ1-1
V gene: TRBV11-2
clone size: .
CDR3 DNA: TGTGCCAGCTACATATGGGCGGGCACTGAAGCTTTCTTT
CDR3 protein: CASYIWAGTEAFF

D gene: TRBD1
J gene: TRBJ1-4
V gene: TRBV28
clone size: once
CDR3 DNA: TGTGCCAGCAGTTCCCGGACAGGCCCTAATGAAAAACTGTTTTTT
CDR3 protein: CASSSRTGPNEKLFF

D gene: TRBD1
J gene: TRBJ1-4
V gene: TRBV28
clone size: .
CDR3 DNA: TGTGCCATCCGGTTGGACAGGGGTGAAAAACTGTTTTTT
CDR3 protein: CAIRLDRGEKLFF

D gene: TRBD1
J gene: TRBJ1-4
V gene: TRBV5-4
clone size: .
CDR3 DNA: TGTGCCAGCAGCTCGACCGGGACAGGGTACGAAAAACTGTTTTTT
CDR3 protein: CASSSTGTGYEKLFF

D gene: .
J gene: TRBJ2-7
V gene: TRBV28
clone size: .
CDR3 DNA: TGTGCCAGCAATCAAGGACGGAGGAGCTCCTACGAGCAGTACTTC
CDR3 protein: CASNQGRRSSYEQYF

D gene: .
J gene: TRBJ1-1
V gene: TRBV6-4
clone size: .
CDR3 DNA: TGTGCCAGCAGGGAGCTTCAAATGAACACTGAAGCTTTCTTT
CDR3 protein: CASRELQMNTEAFF

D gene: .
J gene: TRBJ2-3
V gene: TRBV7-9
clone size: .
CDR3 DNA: TGTGCCAGCAGCCACCGAGCGAGCTTCACAGATACGCAGTATTTT
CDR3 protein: CASSHRASFTDTQYF

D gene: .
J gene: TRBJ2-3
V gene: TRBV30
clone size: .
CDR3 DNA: TGTGCCTGGACTACTAGCACAGATACGCAGTATTTT
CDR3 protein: CAWTTSTDTQYF

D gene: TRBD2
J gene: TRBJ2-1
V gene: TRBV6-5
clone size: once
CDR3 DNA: TGTGCCAGCAGTTACTCGGAGCGGGAGGCCTCAATTGAGCAGTTCTTC
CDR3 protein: CASSYSEREASIEQFF